This T cell receptor beta chain is drawn from a study of blood T cell repertoires in COVID-19. Background on the study: Sites across the United States, Italy and Spain contributed samples from acute and convalescent COVID-19. Sources were T cells, B-cell-depleted T cells, or PBMCs; the material itself was cDNA or gDNA.

Seattle researchers signed up patients amid active infection and tracked them longitudinally. In the authors' workflow: Amplification from reference gene primers served as the basis for estimated nucleated cell counts. Clones were sequenced by immunoSEQ multiplex PCR, and TCRdb holds only the in-frame ones, with some missing. V and J calls and clone size follow that table, whereas D and trimming were derived from the DNA. The sample shows some 240,000 clones, about 90% of them seen only once. The source material was peripheral blood. The sequence was collected from a woman aged 55-69 years with COVID-19, enrolled during active disease.

The CDR3 is CASSLSGTGSNSNQPQHF. In DNA, the CDR3 is TGTGCCAGCAGTTTATCGGGGACAGGCTCAAATAGCAATCAGCCCCAGCATTTT. The chain couples TRBV27 to TRBJ1-5; TRBD1 aligns across 8 bases. This CDR3 is 18 amino acids long. V gave up 0 bases and J gave up 0 bases; unmatched junction bases: 7. Germline values: CDR1 MNHEY, CDR2 SMNVEV (reference sequence).